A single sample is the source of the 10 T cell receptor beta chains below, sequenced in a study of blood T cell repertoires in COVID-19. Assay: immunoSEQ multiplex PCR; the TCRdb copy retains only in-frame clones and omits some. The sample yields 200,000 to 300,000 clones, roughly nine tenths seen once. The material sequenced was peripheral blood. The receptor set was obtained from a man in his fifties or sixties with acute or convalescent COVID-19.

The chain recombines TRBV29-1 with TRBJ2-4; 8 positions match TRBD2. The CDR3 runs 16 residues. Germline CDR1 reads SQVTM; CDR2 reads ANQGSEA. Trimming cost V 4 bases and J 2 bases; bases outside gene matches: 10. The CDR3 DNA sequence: TGCAGCGTTGTTAGTACGGGAGGGGGTACCAAAAACATTCAGTACTTC. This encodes CSVVSTGGGTKNIQYF.

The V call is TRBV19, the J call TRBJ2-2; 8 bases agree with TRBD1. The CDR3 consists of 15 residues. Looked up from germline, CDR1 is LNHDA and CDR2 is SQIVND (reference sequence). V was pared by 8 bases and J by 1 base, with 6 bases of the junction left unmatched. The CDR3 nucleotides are TGTGCCAGTCACAAACAGGGGGTGAACACCGGGGAGCTGTTTTTT. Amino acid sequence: CASHKQGVNTGELFF.

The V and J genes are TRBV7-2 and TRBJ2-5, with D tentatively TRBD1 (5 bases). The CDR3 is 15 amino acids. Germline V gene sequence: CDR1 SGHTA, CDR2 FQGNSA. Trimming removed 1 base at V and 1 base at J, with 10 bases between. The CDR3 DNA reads TGTGCCAGCAGCTTAGGGACACCGACCCAAGAGACCCAGTACTTC. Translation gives CASSLGTPTQETQYF.

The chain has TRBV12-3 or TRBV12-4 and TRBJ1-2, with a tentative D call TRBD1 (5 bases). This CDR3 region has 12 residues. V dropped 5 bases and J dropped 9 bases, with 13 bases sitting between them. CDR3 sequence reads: CASSRGVGSYTF. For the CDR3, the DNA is TGTGCCAGCAGTCGGGGGGTTGGTAGCTACACCTTC.

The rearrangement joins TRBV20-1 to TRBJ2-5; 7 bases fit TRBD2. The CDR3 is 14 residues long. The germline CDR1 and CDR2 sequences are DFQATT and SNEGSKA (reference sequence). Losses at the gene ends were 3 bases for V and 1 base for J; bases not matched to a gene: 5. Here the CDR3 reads CSASGASGQETQYF. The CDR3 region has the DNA TGCAGTGCTAGTGGGGCTAGCGGCCAAGAGACCCAGTACTTC.

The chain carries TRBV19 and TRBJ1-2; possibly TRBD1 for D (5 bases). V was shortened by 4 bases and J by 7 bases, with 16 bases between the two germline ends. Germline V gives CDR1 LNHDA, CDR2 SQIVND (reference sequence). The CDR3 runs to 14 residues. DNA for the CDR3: TGTGCCAGTAGTAGACAGCCGACATCTAGTGGCTACACCTTC. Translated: CASSRQPTSSGYTF.

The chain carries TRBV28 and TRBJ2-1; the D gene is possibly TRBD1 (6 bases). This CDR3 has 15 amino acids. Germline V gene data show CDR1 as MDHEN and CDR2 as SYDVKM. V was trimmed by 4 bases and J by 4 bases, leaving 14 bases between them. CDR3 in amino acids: CASSSRQAIYNEQFF. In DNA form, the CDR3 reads TGTGCCAGCAGTTCGAGACAGGCGATATACAATGAGCAGTTCTTC.

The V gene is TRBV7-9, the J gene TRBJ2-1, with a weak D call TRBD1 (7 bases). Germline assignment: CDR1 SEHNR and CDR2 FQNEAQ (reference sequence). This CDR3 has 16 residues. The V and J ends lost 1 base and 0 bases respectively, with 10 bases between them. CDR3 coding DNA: TGTGCCAGCAGCTTAGGGCAGGGGGGCTCCTACAATGAGCAGTTCTTC. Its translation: CASSLGQGGSYNEQFF. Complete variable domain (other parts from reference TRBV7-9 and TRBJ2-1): DTGVSQNPRHKITKRGQNVTFRCDPISEHNRLYWYRQTLGQGPEFLTYFQNEAQLEKSRLLSDRFSAERPKGSFSTLEIQRTEQGDSAMYLCASSLGQGGSYNEQFFGPGTRLTVL.

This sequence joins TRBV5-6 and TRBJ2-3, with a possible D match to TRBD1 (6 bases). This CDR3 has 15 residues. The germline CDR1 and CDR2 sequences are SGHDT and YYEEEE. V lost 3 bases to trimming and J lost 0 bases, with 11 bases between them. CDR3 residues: CASSWDKPSTDTQYF. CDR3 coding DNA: TGTGCCAGCAGCTGGGACAAGCCTAGCACAGATACGCAGTATTTT.

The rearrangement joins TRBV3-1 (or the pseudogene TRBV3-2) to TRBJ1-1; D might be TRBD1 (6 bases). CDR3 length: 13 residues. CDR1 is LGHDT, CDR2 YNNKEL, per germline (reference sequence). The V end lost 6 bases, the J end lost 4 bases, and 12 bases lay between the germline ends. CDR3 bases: TGTGCCAGCAGACCCCCAGGGGTCACTGAAGCTTTCTTT. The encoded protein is CASRPPGVTEAFF.